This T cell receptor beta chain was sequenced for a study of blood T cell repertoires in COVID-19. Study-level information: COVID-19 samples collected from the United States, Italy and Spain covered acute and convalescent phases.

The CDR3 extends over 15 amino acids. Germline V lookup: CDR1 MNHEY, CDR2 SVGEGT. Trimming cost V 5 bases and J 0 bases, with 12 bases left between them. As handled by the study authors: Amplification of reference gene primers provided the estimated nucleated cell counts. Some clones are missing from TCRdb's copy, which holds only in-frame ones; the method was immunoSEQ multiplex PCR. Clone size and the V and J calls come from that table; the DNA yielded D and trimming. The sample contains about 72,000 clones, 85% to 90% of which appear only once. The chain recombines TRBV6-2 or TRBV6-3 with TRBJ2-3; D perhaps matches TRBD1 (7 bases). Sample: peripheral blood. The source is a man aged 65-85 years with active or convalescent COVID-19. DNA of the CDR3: TGTGCCAGCAGTCCGGCGGGACAGAGCACAGATACGCAGTATTTT. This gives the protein CASSPAGQSTDTQYF.